The TCR beta chain described here comes from a study of T cell repertoires in cytomegalovirus infection. The study's findings and limits: Accumulated public TCR beta family frequency recognized individuals carrying CMV together with the relevant HLA.

Each CDR3 protein gets one entry after TCRdb re-called the reads with MiXCR. Of some 160,000 distinct CDR3 sequences detected, roughly a sixth appear once; the ten largest clones hold approximately 19%. This clonotype has a handful of counts. Its antigen is unidentified. The trim removed 7 bases at V and 3 bases at J, leaving 12 bases unmatched. Germline V lookup: CDR1 SQVTM, CDR2 ANQGSEA. The CDR3 has 16 residues. This clonotype was sampled from a human donor in good health (CMV status not recorded). Some clones in this sample may be carry-over from other donors' samples. Input material: CD8+ T cells from PBMCs. The chain employs TRBV29-1 and TRBJ2-3, with 11 positions matching TRBD2. In nucleotides, the CDR3 is TGCAGCGCCGAGCCCACTAGCGGGAGTATGACAGATACGCAGTATTTT. It specifies CSAEPTSGSMTDTQYF.